This T cell receptor (beta chain) was sequenced in a study of technical replicates of blood from a handful of donors. Repertoires were generated with immunoSEQ multiplex PCR, while TCRdb's copy carries only in-frame clones and drops some. Among tens of thousands of clones listed, approximately 90% were seen once. V was cut by 4 bases and J by 2 bases, with 7 bases left in between. Germline CDR1 reads SGDLS; CDR2 reads YYNGEE. The length of the CDR3 is 14 residues. This chain links TRBV9 with TRBJ2-6; D call uncertain. The TCR originated in a human donor in good health. Sample: T cells isolated from PBMCs. CDR3 in DNA: TGTGCCAGCAGCCAATCAGCTGGGGCCAACGTCCTGACTTTC. Its protein product is CASSQSAGANVLTF.